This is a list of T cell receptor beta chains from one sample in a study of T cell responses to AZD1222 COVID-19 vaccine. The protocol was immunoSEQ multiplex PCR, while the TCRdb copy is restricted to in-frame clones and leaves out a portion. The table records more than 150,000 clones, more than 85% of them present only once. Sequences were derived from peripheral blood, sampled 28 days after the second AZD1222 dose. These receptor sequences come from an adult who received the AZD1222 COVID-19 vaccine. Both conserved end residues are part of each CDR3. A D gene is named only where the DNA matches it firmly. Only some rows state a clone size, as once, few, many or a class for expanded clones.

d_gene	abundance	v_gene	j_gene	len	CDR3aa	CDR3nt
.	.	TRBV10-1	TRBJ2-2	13	CASSPSTTGELFF	TGCGCCAGCAGTCCTAGTACAACCGGGGAGCTGTTTTTT
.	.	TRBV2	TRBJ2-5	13	CASSRAPQETQYF	TGTGCCAGCAGCAGGGCCCCCCAAGAGACCCAGTACTTC
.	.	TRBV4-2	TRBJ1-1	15	CASSQSQVLGTEAFF	TGTGCCAGCAGCCAATCTCAGGTCCTGGGCACTGAAGCTTTCTTT
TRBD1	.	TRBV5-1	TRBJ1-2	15	CASSLGQGAVYGYTF	TGCGCCAGCAGCTTGGGGCAGGGGGCCGTCTATGGCTACACCTTC
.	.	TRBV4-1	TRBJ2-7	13	CASSPRAMGEQYF	TGCGCCAGCAGCCCCAGGGCCATGGGGGAGCAGTACTTC
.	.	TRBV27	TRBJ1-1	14	CASSFRPAGTEAFF	TGTGCCAGCAGTTTCCGGCCAGCCGGCACTGAAGCTTTCTTT
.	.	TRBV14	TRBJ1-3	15	CASSVIRGSGNTIYF	TGTGCCAGCAGCGTGATCAGGGGCTCTGGAAACACCATATATTTT
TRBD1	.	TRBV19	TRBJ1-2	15	CASSLHDRATYGYTF	TGTGCCAGTAGTCTCCACGACAGGGCGACCTATGGCTACACCTTC
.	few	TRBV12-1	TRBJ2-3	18	CASSFGPPWGGRIDTQYF	TGTGCCAGCAGCTTCGGACCGCCGTGGGGCGGGAGGATTGATACGCAGTATTTT
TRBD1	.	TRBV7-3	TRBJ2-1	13	CASSLDRVNEQFF	TGTGCCAGCAGCTTGGACAGGGTCAATGAGCAGTTCTTC
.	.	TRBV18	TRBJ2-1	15	CASSPPGIFYNEQFF	TGTGCCAGCTCACCACCGGGGATCTTCTACAATGAGCAGTTCTTC
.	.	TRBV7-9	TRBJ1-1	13	CASRPPSGGLAFF	TGTGCCAGCAGACCACCGAGTGGGGGGTTAGCTTTCTTT
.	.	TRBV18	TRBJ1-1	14	CASSMLGASTEAFF	TGTGCCAGCTCAATGCTGGGAGCAAGCACTGAAGCTTTCTTT
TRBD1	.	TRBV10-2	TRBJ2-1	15	CASRRGTGVGSEQFF	TGCGCCAGCAGGCGTGGGACAGGGGTGGGTAGTGAGCAGTTCTTC
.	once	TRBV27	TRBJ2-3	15	CASSWLASGTDTQYF	TGTGCCAGCAGTTGGTTAGCTAGCGGCACAGATACGCAGTATTTT
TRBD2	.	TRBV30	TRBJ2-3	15	CAWSGLAGLTDTQYF	TGTGCCTGGAGCGGACTAGCGGGGCTCACAGATACGCAGTATTTT
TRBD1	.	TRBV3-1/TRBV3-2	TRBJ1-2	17	CASSPLQGQGQNYGYTF	TGTGCCAGCAGCCCTCTACAGGGGCAGGGGCAGAACTATGGCTACACCTTC
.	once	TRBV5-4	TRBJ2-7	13	CASSTSGGFGQYF	TGTGCCAGCAGCACCTCCGGAGGGTTTGGGCAGTACTTC
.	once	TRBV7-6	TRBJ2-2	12	CASSMRGGELFF	TGTGCCAGCAGCATGAGGGGCGGGGAGCTGTTTTTT
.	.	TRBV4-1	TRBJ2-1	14	CASSPPREDNEQFF	TGCGCCAGCAGCCCCCCCAGGGAAGACAATGAGCAGTTCTTC
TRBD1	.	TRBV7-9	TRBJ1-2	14	CASSPGGKLYGYTF	TGTGCCAGCAGCCCAGGGGGAAAATTATATGGCTACACCTTC
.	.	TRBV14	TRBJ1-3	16	CASSTQVGPSGNTIYF	TGTGCCAGCAGCACCCAGGTGGGGCCCTCTGGAAACACCATATATTTT
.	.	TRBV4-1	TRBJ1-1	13	CASRRQANTEAFF	TGCGCCAGCCGTCGACAGGCTAACACTGAAGCTTTCTTT
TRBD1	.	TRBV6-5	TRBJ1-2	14	CASSYRTGDYGYTF	TGTGCCAGCAGTTACAGGACAGGGGACTATGGCTACACCTTC
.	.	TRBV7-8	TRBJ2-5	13	CASSAGTSGTQYF	TGTGCCAGCAGCGCCGGGACATCGGGGACCCAGTACTTC
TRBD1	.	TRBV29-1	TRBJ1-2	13	CSVWGQGARGYTF	TGCAGCGTTTGGGGGCAGGGGGCGCGGGGCTACACCTTC
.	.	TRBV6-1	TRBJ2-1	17	CASSEGGFRGRYNEQFF	TGTGCCAGCAGTGAAGGAGGGTTTCGGGGCAGGTACAATGAGCAGTTCTTC
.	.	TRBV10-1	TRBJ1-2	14	CASSEFGFNYGYTF	TGCGCCAGCAGTGAATTCGGGTTTAACTATGGCTACACCTTC
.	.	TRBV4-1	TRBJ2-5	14	CASSQPSEGETQYF	TGCGCCAGCAGCCAACCCTCGGAGGGAGAGACCCAGTACTTC
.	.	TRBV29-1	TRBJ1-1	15	CSGHIAVRGRTEAFF	TGCAGCGGTCACATTGCCGTGAGGGGTCGGACTGAAGCTTTCTTT
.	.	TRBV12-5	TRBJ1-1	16	CASGLVQEFMNTEAFF	TGTGCTAGTGGTTTGGTACAGGAATTCATGAACACTGAAGCTTTCTTT
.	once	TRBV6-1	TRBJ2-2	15	CASSELIANTGELFF	TGTGCCAGCAGTGAACTAATTGCGAACACCGGGGAGCTGTTTTTT